This T cell receptor beta chain was observed in a study of T cells in localized non-small cell lung cancer. The assay was immunoSEQ multiplex PCR, and TCRdb's table has in-frame clones only and misses some. The sample yields 60,000 to 75,000 clones, about 83% seen once. The germline V gene encodes CDR1 MNHNS and CDR2 SASEGT. V lost 3 bases, J lost 8 bases, and 8 bases lay in between. There are 13 residues in the CDR3. This clonotype was obtained from a female donor older than 55 with stage I lung adenocarcinoma. The rearrangement uses TRBV6-1 and TRBJ1-6; no clear D gene. Sequenced material: peripheral blood, taken before any cancer treatment. In nucleotides, the CDR3 is TGTGCCAGCAGTGAGTTTAACTATTCACCCCTCCACTTT. As protein: CASSEFNYSPLHF.